The 22 T cell receptor beta chains below were found in one sample sequenced in a study of T cell responses to AZD1222 COVID-19 vaccine. Only in-frame clones appear in the TCRdb table, and some are missing; sequencing was by immunoSEQ multiplex PCR. Of more than 250,000 clones listed, more than 80% are singletons. The starting material was peripheral blood, obtained on day 0 of AZD1222 vaccination. These receptor sequences come from an adult in good health.

The table lists this clone with a few counts. As DNA, the CDR3 is TGTGCCAGCAGTTACACCTACGGGGGGGCGAATGAGCAGTACTTC. The encoded protein is CASSYTYGGANEQYF. The rearrangement links TRBV6-5 to TRBJ2-7, with TRBD2 identical over 8 bases. The CDR3 consists of 15 residues. V lost 2 bases, J lost 7 bases, and 10 bases stayed unmatched. CDR1 and CDR2 from the germline V gene are MNHEY and SVGAGI.

The chain has TRBV19 and TRBJ2-1; possibly TRBD2 for D (6 bases). This CDR3 is built from 13 residues. Germline CDR1 reads LNHDA; CDR2 reads SQIVND (reference sequence). Trimming stripped 8 bases from V and 7 bases from J, with 15 bases between. Here the CDR3 reads CASLGTAGNEQFF. In nucleotides, the CDR3 is TGTGCCAGTCTCGGGACTGCGGGGAATGAGCAGTTCTTC.

CDR3 in amino acids: CASMEQANTEAFF. The CDR3 nucleotides are TGTGCCAGCATGGAGCAGGCTAACACTGAAGCTTTCTTT. This rearrangement joins TRBV7-9 to TRBJ1-1; no clear D. The CDR3 is 13 residues long. The germline V gene encodes CDR1 SEHNR and CDR2 FQNEAQ (reference sequence). V lost 7 bases to trimming and J lost 2 bases, with 11 bases between them.

This chain joins TRBV28 and TRBJ1-6; D is unclear. Germline V gives CDR1 MDHEN, CDR2 SYDVKM. The CDR3 is made up of 12 amino acids. V shed 10 bases and J shed 7 bases, with 11 bases lying between them. The CDR3 bases are TGTGCCACCCGGACGGTAAATTCACCCCTCCACTTT. It yields the protein CATRTVNSPLHF.

This sequence joins TRBV5-1 and TRBJ2-3, with a possible D match to TRBD2 (6 bases). CDR1 and CDR2 (germline): SGHRS, YFSETQ. Trimming cost V 0 bases and J 6 bases, with 17 bases left between them. This CDR3 contains 16 residues. This CDR3 is CASSLGSGLLRDTQYF. As DNA, the CDR3 is TGCGCCAGCAGCTTGGGGAGCGGGCTCCTGAGGGATACGCAGTATTTT.

The chain recombines TRBV7-2 with TRBJ2-2; 7 nucleotides align to TRBD2. With V trimmed by 5 bases and J by 4 bases, 4 bases remained unmatched. Germline V gene data show CDR1 as SGHTA and CDR2 as FQGNSA. This CDR3 spans 14 amino acids. CDR3 region: CASSLWEGTGELFF. The DNA for the CDR3 is TGTGCCAGCAGCCTTTGGGAGGGCACCGGGGAGCTGTTTTTT.

This chain joins TRBV25-1 and TRBJ2-1; the D gene is possibly TRBD1 (6 bases). This CDR3 has 14 residues. CDR1 and CDR2 from the germline V gene are MGHDK and SYGVNS. Trimming left V 5 bases short and J 4 bases short, with 12 bases between. The CDR3 bases are TGTGCCAGCAGTTCCTGGGGGCAGTACAATGAGCAGTTCTTC. Translation: CASSSWGQYNEQFF. The full variable domain, rest sourced from reference TRBV25-1 and TRBJ2-1, is EADIYQTPRYLVIGTGKKITLECSQTMGHDKMYWYQQDPGMELHLIHYSYGVNSTEKGDLSSESTVSRIRTEHFPLTLESARPSHTSQYLCASSSWGQYNEQFFGPGTRLTVL.

Concerning this clone: This specimen includes other DNA sequences encoding the same CDR3. J is TRBJ1-4 and V is TRBV2; 9 bases fit TRBD1. The CDR3 sequence is 14 residues long. The V gene's germline CDR1 is SNHLY and CDR2 FYNNEI. The V and J ends lost 6 bases and 4 bases, in that order; junction bases with no gene match: 3. CDR3 loop: CASRTGGLNEKLFF. The CDR3 coding sequence is TGTGCCAGCAGAACAGGGGGCCTTAATGAAAAACTGTTTTTT.

CDR3 nucleotide sequence: TGTGCCAGCAGCTTGGACAGGGGGGTCTACGAGCAGTACTTC. As protein: CASSLDRGVYEQYF. The chain links TRBV5-5 to TRBJ2-7; 8 positions agree with TRBD1. The CDR3 loop spans 14 amino acids. Germline CDR1 is SGHKS and CDR2 is YYEKEE (reference sequence). The V segment lost 0 bases and the J segment 3 bases; nucleotides outside the gene matches: 2. Full variable domain (outside the CDR3, taken from reference TRBV5-5 and TRBJ2-7): DAGVTQSPTHLIKTRGQQVTLRCSPISGHKSVSWYQQVLGQGPQFIFQYYEKEERGRGNFPDRFSARQFPNYSSELNVNALLLGDSALYLCASSLDRGVYEQYFGPGTRLTVT.

This chain links TRBV6-1 with TRBJ2-1; TRBD1 aligns across 9 bases. J gave up 3 bases and V 1 base, and 7 bases lay outside the gene matches. In germline, CDR1 is MNHNS, CDR2 SASEGT. The length of the CDR3 is 17 residues. CDR3 in DNA: TGTGCCAGCAGTGAAGTAGCGGAGGGACAGGGCTACAATGAGCAGTTCTTC. Protein sequence: CASSEVAEGQGYNEQFF.

V usage is TRBV7-2 and J usage is TRBJ2-1; 10 bases match TRBD1. J lost 14 bases, V lost 5 bases, and 15 bases had no gene match. Per germline, CDR1 SGHTA and CDR2 FQGNSA. The CDR3 has 15 amino acids. The CDR3 region has the DNA TGTGCCAGCAGCATGACAGGGGGCACAGGGTTGGGCGAGTTCTTC. Translated: CASSMTGGTGLGEFF.

The V call is TRBV10-2, the J call TRBJ2-1, with a weak D call TRBD1 (5 bases). Deletions cut 0 bases from V and 4 bases from J, with 16 bases between. CDR3 length: 17 residues. Germline values: CDR1 WSHSY, CDR2 SAAADI. CDR3 in DNA: TGCGCCAGCAGTGAGTCAATTAGGGGAAAAAATTACAATGAGCAGTTCTTC. Protein product: CASSESIRGKNYNEQFF.

V and J are TRBV6-5 and TRBJ2-2, with a weak D call TRBD1 (7 bases). This CDR3 comprises 15 residues. In germline, CDR1 is MNHEY, CDR2 SVGAGI. Deletions cut 6 bases from V and 5 bases from J, with 16 bases between. CDR3: CASSDQPGGTGELFF. CDR3 nucleotides: TGTGCCAGCAGCGACCAGCCAGGGGGGACCGGGGAGCTGTTTTTT.

The chain combines TRBV18 with TRBJ1-5; 7 bases are a match to TRBD1. The germline CDR1 and CDR2 sequences are KGHSH and LQKENI. J was trimmed by 7 bases and V by 3 bases; bases with no gene match: 6. The length of the CDR3 is 14 residues. The chain's CDR3 is CASSPRQGGQPQHF. CDR3 nucleotides: TGTGCCAGCTCACCCCGACAGGGTGGCCAGCCCCAGCATTTT.

CDR3 nucleotides: TGTGCCATCAGTGGCCCCGGGAATGAGCAGTTCTTC. It encodes CAISGPGNEQFF. V is TRBV10-3 and J is TRBJ2-1; no reliable D call. V lost 4 bases and J 7 bases, leaving 8 bases between the germline ends. Germline assignment: CDR1 ENHRY and CDR2 SYGVKD. This CDR3 is 12 amino acids long.

CDR3 nucleotide sequence: TGTGCCAGCTCACTCGGAGAAATGAACACTGAAGCTTTCTTT. This sequence encodes CASSLGEMNTEAFF. The chain recombines TRBV18 with TRBJ1-1; no clear D. Germline CDR1 is KGHSH and CDR2 is LQKENI. The CDR3 spans 14 residues. V was cut by 4 bases and J by 0 bases, with 9 bases left in between.

The chain employs TRBV7-2 and TRBJ2-1; 11 nucleotides match TRBD2. The CDR3 totals 17 residues. Germline V lookup: CDR1 SGHTA, CDR2 FQGNSA. The trim removed 6 bases at V and 0 bases at J, leaving 7 bases unmatched. The CDR3 coding sequence is TGTGCCAGCAGTAGTATAGCGGGGGGGAGCTCCTACAATGAGCAGTTCTTC. It specifies CASSSIAGGSSYNEQFF.

The chain employs TRBV20-1 and TRBJ1-1, with D unclear. CDR3 length: 11 amino acids. Trimming took 3 bases from V and 6 from J, leaving 8 bases between them. Germline CDR1 reads DFQATT; CDR2 reads SNEGSKA (reference sequence). The CDR3 nucleotides read TGCAGTGCTAGGCAACGGCCTGAAGCTTTCTTT. Translation: CSARQRPEAFF.

This chain's CDR3 is CASSFTRENGETQYF. CDR3 in DNA: TGCGCCAGCAGCTTCACCCGGGAAAACGGGGAGACCCAGTACTTC. The V and J genes are TRBV5-1 and TRBJ2-5, with D perhaps matching TRBD2 (5 bases). V was clipped by 2 bases and J by 5 bases, with 16 bases between them. The CDR3 covers 15 residues. The germline CDR1 and CDR2 sequences are SGHRS and YFSETQ.

The chain carries TRBV6-6 and TRBJ1-2; 9 bases line up with TRBD1. Germline V gives CDR1 MNHNY, CDR2 SVGAGI (reference sequence). Trimming removed 5 bases from V and 7 bases from J; junction bases left unmatched: 8. This CDR3 has 14 amino acids. The CDR3 DNA follows: TGTGCCAGCAGTAAAGGGACAGGGAGAGGTGGCTACACCTTC. Encoded protein: CASSKGTGRGGYTF.

The rearrangement joins TRBV6-4 to TRBJ2-7; 9 bases are a match to TRBD1. V gave up 8 bases and J gave up 6 bases; unmatched junction bases: 8. Germline lookup yields CDR1 MRHNA and CDR2 SNTAGT. The CDR3 sequence is 13 residues long. CDR3 sequence (DNA): TGTGCCAGCTGTCACAGGGGGCCTGGCGAGCAGTACTTC. This encodes CASCHRGPGEQYF.

This chain joins TRBV9 and TRBJ2-1, with 9 nucleotides matching TRBD2. V lost 4 bases to trimming and J lost 7 bases; unmatched junction nucleotides: 12. Per germline, CDR1 SGDLS and CDR2 YYNGEE. The CDR3 spans 16 residues. The CDR3 DNA is TGTGCCAGCAGCTCCGAGGGGCGGGGGGGCTGGAATGAGCAGTTCTTC. Its translation: CASSSEGRGGWNEQFF.